This paragraph reports one T cell receptor beta chain. CD8 cells classed as naive were CD45RO-negative and positively selected for CCR7, excluding terminally differentiated effector memory CD45RA+ cells. The study drew its donors from healthy HIV-negative adults without recent acute infections or vaccinations. Among the donors, all were Caucasian adults who lived in Nashville, Tennessee. The data were obtained in a study of shared clonotypes between healthy human individuals. Original data processing: Junction-only sequences produced by ImmunoSEQ had no quality scores, so filtering differed. Clones were sequenced by immunoSEQ multiplex PCR, and TCRdb holds only the in-frame ones, with some missing. The D gene and trimming were derived from the DNA, and the V and J assignments and clone size from that table. The sample comprises 2 million to 2.5 million clones, about 95% of which are singletons, and about 1.1% rests with the top ten.

The CDR3 is 17 residues long. Germline V gives CDR1 SGDLS, CDR2 YYNGEE. V dropped 4 bases and J dropped 0; count of bases not matched to a gene: 6. Input material: naive CD8+ T cells sorted from blood. This sequence originates from a man aged 18 to 29 in good health. V usage is TRBV9 and J usage is TRBJ2-3; 12 nucleotides match TRBD2. As DNA, the CDR3 is TGTGCCAGCAGCAGACTAGCGGGAGTGACTAGCACAGATACGCAGTATTTT. As protein: CASSRLAGVTSTDTQYF.